These 30 T cell receptor beta chains were sequenced from one sample in a study of T cell responses to AZD1222 COVID-19 vaccine (dated by TCRdb to the early 2020s). The sample's time point label, decoded: about 28 days (+/-7) after the second vaccine dose. The method was the immunoSEQ multiplex PCR assay. Drawn from immuneACCESS, this table holds only the in-frame rearrangements with V and J called that TCRdb kept. Clones are partly lost; checked studies trace under half to an unresolved V gene and leave the rest unexplained. Present in this sample are approximately 200,000 clones, 90% to 95% of which were seen just once. The ten largest make up 3.4% of the sample. This sample comprised peripheral blood, obtained 28 days after the second AZD1222 dose. The origin of the receptors is an adult who received the AZD1222 COVID-19 vaccine.

The chain is built from TRBV10-1 and TRBJ2-7; 7 nucleotides line up with TRBD1. The CDR3 spans 14 residues. Trimming removed 5 bases from V and 5 bases from J; junction bases left unmatched: 9. CDR1 and CDR2 (germline): WNHNN, SYGVQD (reference sequence). CDR3 bases: TGCGCCAGCAGTTTAAGCCGGGACAGCGACGAGCAGTACTTC. This translates into CASSLSRDSDEQYF.

V is TRBV6-1 and J is TRBJ2-1; no clear D. The CDR3 extends over 15 amino acids. Germline CDR1 MNHNS, CDR2 SASEGT. The germline V and J ends were trimmed by 2 bases and 0 bases, with 8 bases remaining between them. CDR3 nucleotide sequence: TGTGCCAGCAGTGAATTAGAGAGCTCCTACAATGAGCAGTTCTTC. Translated, it gives CASSELESSYNEQFF.

V and J are TRBV5-4 and TRBJ1-2; possibly TRBD1 for D (6 bases). The CDR3 consists of 14 residues. In germline, CDR1 is SGHNT, CDR2 YYREEE (reference sequence). Trimming took off 1 base at V and 7 bases at J, with 14 bases between the two ends. The CDR3 nucleotides are TGTGCCAGCAGCTTGTCCCAGGGGAGAGCTGGCTACACCTTC. This gives the protein CASSLSQGRAGYTF.

V is TRBV19 and J is TRBJ2-6; no firm D call. Germline V gene lookup returns CDR1 LNHDA and CDR2 SQIVND (reference sequence). The ends were cut back, 5 bases at V and 0 bases at J, with 11 bases in the middle. This CDR3 region has 16 residues. Here the CDR3 reads CASSDDDNSGANVLTF. In DNA, the CDR3 is TGTGCCAGTAGTGACGATGATAACTCTGGGGCCAACGTCCTGACTTTC.

The J gene is TRBJ2-7, the V gene TRBV2; 9 bases fit TRBD1. V gave up 6 bases and J gave up 6 bases; unmatched junction bases: 3. Germline V CDR1 and CDR2: SNHLY, FYNNEI. CDR3 size: 12 residues. The CDR3 nucleotides read TGTGCCAGCAGGGGGACAGGGCTCGAGCAGTACTTC. This encodes CASRGTGLEQYF.

The rearrangement uses TRBV18 and TRBJ2-7, with D perhaps matching TRBD2 (5 bases). The CDR3 length is 15 residues. Germline V gene lookup returns CDR1 KGHSH and CDR2 LQKENI. V lost 3 bases and J 2 bases, leaving 14 bases between the germline ends. The CDR3 loop reads CASSPGGIGTYEQYF. The CDR3 DNA reads TGTGCCAGCTCACCGGGCGGAATCGGGACCTACGAGCAGTACTTC.

The chain has TRBV30 and TRBJ1-1; D not resolved. The germline V gene encodes CDR1 GTSNPN and CDR2 SVGIG (reference sequence). The CDR3 extends over 12 amino acids. The CDR3 loop is CAADWTGTEAFF. CDR3 bases: TGTGCGGCGGACTGGACGGGGACTGAAGCTTTCTTT. The complete variable domain, with remaining parts taken from reference TRBV30 and TRBJ1-1, reads SQTIHQWPATLVQPVGSPLSLECTVEGTSNPNLYWYRQAAGRGLQLLFYSVGIGQISSEVPQNLSASRPQDRQFILSSKKLLLSDSGFYLCAADWTGTEAFFGQGTRLTVV.

J is TRBJ2-5 and V is TRBV27; D could derive from TRBD1 or TRBD2 (5 bases each). V was pared by 4 bases and J by 3 bases, with 15 bases between. The length of the CDR3 is 15 residues. Germline V lookup: CDR1 MNHEY, CDR2 SMNVEV (reference sequence). The CDR3 sequence is CASSSPGRGEETQYF. In DNA, the CDR3 is TGTGCCAGCAGTTCACCCGGAAGAGGGGAAGAGACCCAGTACTTC.

The V and J genes are TRBV7-2 and TRBJ2-3, with TRBD2 matching over 7 bases. Germline V gives CDR1 SGHTA, CDR2 FQGNSA. This CDR3 comprises 15 residues. J gave up 3 bases and V 4 bases, and 7 bases lay outside the gene matches. The CDR3 here is CASSWGLGRTDTQYF. DNA of the CDR3: TGTGCCAGCAGCTGGGGTCTCGGGAGGACAGATACGCAGTATTTT. Combining the CDR3 with reference TRBV7-2 and TRBJ2-3 gives the whole variable domain GAGVSQSPSNKVTEKGKDVELRCDPISGHTALYWYRQSLGQGLEFLIYFQGNSAPDKSGLPSDRFSAERTGGSVSTLTIQRTQQEDSAVYLCASSWGLGRTDTQYFGPGTRLTVL.

The CDR3 is CASSRLQGTNNEQFF. The CDR3 DNA follows: TGTGCCAGCTCCAGATTGCAGGGCACCAACAATGAGCAGTTCTTC. The chain is built from TRBV18 and TRBJ2-1; TRBD1 might be the D (5 bases). The CDR3 is made up of 15 amino acids. CDR1 and CDR2 (germline): KGHSH, LQKENI. The V end was cut by 6 bases, the J end by 5 bases, with 17 bases between.

The chain employs TRBV14 and TRBJ1-1, with a weak D call TRBD1 (6 bases). This CDR3 is built from 17 residues. Germline CDR1 SGHDN, CDR2 FVKESK. V gave up 4 bases and J gave up 6 bases, with 24 bases separating them. The CDR3 spells CASSLKRGTQMVSEAFF. The CDR3 nucleotides are TGTGCCAGCAGCCTCAAAAGGGGGACCCAGATGGTCTCTGAAGCTTTCTTT.

The rearrangement joins TRBV7-9 to TRBJ2-7; TRBD1 matches at 9 bases. V shed 3 bases and J 5 bases; nucleotides not matched to a gene: 8. The CDR3 loop spans 15 amino acids. Germline lookup yields CDR1 SEHNR and CDR2 FQNEAQ (reference sequence). CDR3 DNA sequence: TGTGCCAGCAGCTTCCAGACAGGGGGGTTAAACGAGCAGTACTTC. Residues: CASSFQTGGLNEQYF. Full variable domain (missing parts from reference TRBV7-9 and TRBJ2-7): DTGVSQNPRHKITKRGQNVTFRCDPISEHNRLYWYRQTLGQGPEFLTYFQNEAQLEKSRLLSDRFSAERPKGSFSTLEIQRTEQGDSAMYLCASSFQTGGLNEQYFGPGTRLTVT.

The chain links TRBV2 to TRBJ1-1, with D hard to call. The CDR3 covers 13 residues. Trimming shortened V by 1 base and J by 0 bases, and 3 bases separated the two germline ends. Germline-derived CDR1 and CDR2 are SNHLY and FYNNEI. The chain's CDR3 is CASSEEVNTEAFF. CDR3 nucleotides: TGTGCCAGCAGTGAAGAGGTGAACACTGAAGCTTTCTTT.

The genes are TRBV7-9 and TRBJ1-3; TRBD1 agrees at 9 bases. Germline values: CDR1 SEHNR, CDR2 FQNEAQ (reference sequence). J lost 2 bases, V lost 5 bases, and 4 bases had no gene match. This CDR3 is built from 15 residues. The CDR3 reads CASSTQGAAGNTIYF. The CDR3 coding sequence is TGTGCCAGCAGCACACAGGGGGCTGCTGGAAACACCATATATTTT. The full variable domain, its missing parts supplied by reference TRBV7-9 and TRBJ1-3, is DTGVSQNPRHKITKRGQNVTFRCDPISEHNRLYWYRQTLGQGPEFLTYFQNEAQLEKSRLLSDRFSAERPKGSFSTLEIQRTEQGDSAMYLCASSTQGAAGNTIYFGEGSWLTVV.

The CDR3 loop reads CASSVEQVPNEQYF. The CDR3 DNA sequence: TGTGCCAGCAGCGTAGAACAGGTACCTAACGAGCAGTACTTC. The chain recombines TRBV9 with TRBJ2-7; possibly TRBD1 for D (5 bases). Germline CDR1 and CDR2: SGDLS and YYNGEE. The V and J ends lost 0 bases and 5 bases respectively, with 12 bases between them. The CDR3 has 14 amino acids.

The rearrangement links TRBV7-3 to TRBJ1-6; TRBD1 matches 8 bases. The germline gives CDR1 SGHTA, CDR2 FQGTGA. The CDR3 is 14 residues long. V trimming: 2 bases; J trimming: 9 bases; junction bases outside the gene matches: 3. Here the CDR3 reads CASSLGQGSSPLHF. Written as DNA, the CDR3 is TGTGCCAGCAGCTTAGGACAGGGAAGTTCACCCCTCCACTTT.

This rearrangement joins TRBV15 to TRBJ2-1, with 9 bases aligning to TRBD1. The CDR3 is 16 amino acids. V lost 3 bases, J lost 6 bases, and 9 bases stayed unmatched. The germline gives CDR1 LNHNV, CDR2 YYDKDF (reference sequence). The CDR3 protein is CATSSFGTGSGNEQFF. CDR3 DNA sequence: TGTGCCACCAGCAGTTTCGGGACAGGGTCCGGCAATGAGCAGTTCTTC.

The V and J genes are TRBV7-2 and TRBJ2-2; 10 bases fit TRBD2. Germline CDR1 reads SGHTA; CDR2 reads FQGNSA. With V trimmed by 2 bases and J by 3 bases, 9 bases remained unmatched. The CDR3 covers 18 residues. The CDR3 sequence is CASSLKGLAGEYTGELFF. The CDR3 DNA is TGTGCCAGCAGCTTAAAAGGGCTAGCGGGAGAATACACCGGGGAGCTGTTTTTT. Supplemented by reference TRBV7-2 and TRBJ2-2, the full variable domain reads GAGVSQSPSNKVTEKGKDVELRCDPISGHTALYWYRQSLGQGLEFLIYFQGNSAPDKSGLPSDRFSAERTGGSVSTLTIQRTQQEDSAVYLCASSLKGLAGEYTGELFFGEGSRLTVL.

In this sample, this clone turned up once. The chain recombines TRBV18 with TRBJ1-1; D is unresolved. The CDR3 has 14 residues. Trimming cost V 5 bases and J 0 bases, with 10 bases left between them. Germline V gives CDR1 KGHSH, CDR2 LQKENI. For the CDR3, the DNA is TGTGCCAGCTCAGCGTCGATGATGAACACTGAAGCTTTCTTT. This codes for CASSASMMNTEAFF.

The chain carries TRBV5-1 and TRBJ2-1; TRBD1 agrees at 8 bases. Germline V gene lookup returns CDR1 SGHRS and CDR2 YFSETQ. V was clipped by 0 bases and J by 4 bases; unmatched bases: 6. This CDR3 has 16 residues. As DNA, the CDR3 is TGCGCCAGCAGCTTGGCCAGGGGGCATCTGTACAATGAGCAGTTCTTC. Its protein is CASSLARGHLYNEQFF.

The rearrangement links TRBV28 to TRBJ1-2; D ambiguous. This CDR3 region has 14 residues. Trimming removed 2 bases at V and 4 bases at J, with 11 bases between. Germline assignment: CDR1 MDHEN and CDR2 SYDVKM. This CDR3 reads CASSLAQQRYGYTF. In DNA, the CDR3 is TGTGCCAGCAGTTTAGCCCAACAGCGCTATGGCTACACCTTC.

This chain links TRBV5-1 with TRBJ2-2; 8 nucleotides line up with TRBD2. V gave up 4 bases and J gave up 4 bases; unmatched junction bases: 3. CDR1 and CDR2 (germline): SGHRS, YFSETQ. This CDR3 is 14 amino acids long. CDR3 coding DNA: TGCGCCAGCAGCAGCGGGAGTTCCACCGGGGAGCTGTTTTTT. This codes for CASSSGSSTGELFF.

This chain joins TRBV9 and TRBJ2-3; 12 bases are a match to TRBD2. Germline trimming cut 0 bases from V and 4 bases from J; bases unmatched to any gene: 3. The germline gives CDR1 SGDLS, CDR2 YYNGEE. CDR3 length: 16 residues. The chain's CDR3 is CASSVEPSGRADTQYF. The CDR3 nucleotides read TGTGCCAGCAGCGTAGAGCCTAGCGGGAGGGCAGATACGCAGTATTTT.

The chain uses TRBV19 and TRBJ1-1, with D maybe TRBD1 (5 bases). CDR3 size: 13 residues. Between the trimmed V and J ends, which lost 5 bases and 5 bases, there was a span of 12 bases. CDR1 LNHDA and CDR2 SQIVND come from the germline V gene (reference sequence). CDR3 bases: TGTGCCAGTAGTGTCCTCAGGGATACTGAAGCTTTCTTT. It translates to CASSVLRDTEAFF. The full variable domain, in which reference TRBV19 and TRBJ1-1 provide the parts outside the CDR3, is DGGITQSPKYLFRKEGQNVTLSCEQNLNHDAMYWYRQDPGQGLRLIYYSQIVNDFQKGDIAEGYSVSREKKESFPLTVTSAQKNPTAFYLCASSVLRDTEAFFGQGTRLTVV.

In this sample, this clone turned up once. The rearrangement joins TRBV9 to TRBJ2-3; TRBD2 agrees at 7 bases. This CDR3 spans 15 amino acids. V dropped 3 bases and J dropped 6; count of bases not matched to a gene: 10. Germline V gene lookup returns CDR1 SGDLS and CDR2 YYNGEE. CDR3 in DNA: TGTGCCAGCAGCGCCGGGACTACCGCAGGCGATACGCAGTATTTT. Translating gives CASSAGTTAGDTQYF.

V usage is TRBV3-1 (or the pseudogene TRBV3-2) and J usage is TRBJ1-4; D call uncertain. The V and J ends lost 1 base and 6 bases respectively, with 3 bases between them. The CDR3 spans 12 residues. The germline gives CDR1 LGHDT, CDR2 YNNKEL (reference sequence). Written as DNA, the CDR3 is TGTGCCAGCAGCCAAGGGGATGAAAAACTGTTTTTT. It specifies CASSQGDEKLFF.

In this sample, this clone turned up a few times. V usage is TRBV3-1 (or the pseudogene TRBV3-2) and J usage is TRBJ2-3, with D maybe TRBD1 (5 bases). The CDR3 contains 15 residues. Germline V lookup: CDR1 LGHDT, CDR2 YNNKEL (reference sequence). With 1 base removed from V and 3 bases from J, the gap between germline ends came to 11 bases. The CDR3 DNA reads TGTGCCAGCAGCCAAGCCAGGGTATTTACAGATACGCAGTATTTT. This sequence encodes CASSQARVFTDTQYF.

The chain recombines TRBV7-2 with TRBJ1-2, with D tentatively TRBD1 (5 bases). The V gene's germline CDR1 is SGHTA and CDR2 FQGNSA. The ends were cut back, 1 base at V and 4 bases at J, with 16 bases in the middle. This CDR3 is 16 amino acids long. The CDR3 sequence is CASSLGRQRGGYGYTF. The CDR3 DNA reads TGTGCCAGCAGCTTAGGGAGGCAGCGGGGGGGCTATGGCTACACCTTC.

This clone was seen a single time. The chain couples TRBV28 to TRBJ2-7, with TRBD2 identical over 11 bases. CDR3 length: 15 residues. Germline CDR1 reads MDHEN; CDR2 reads SYDVKM. Trimming at V came to 6 bases and at J to 4 bases, leaving 8 bases not matched to a gene. This chain's CDR3 is CASSPELAGAYEQYF. CDR3 bases: TGTGCCAGCAGCCCCGAACTAGCGGGAGCTTACGAGCAGTACTTC.

This clone was counted only a few times. The chain is built from TRBV11-2 and TRBJ2-7, with no clear D. Germline CDR1 is SGHAT and CDR2 is FQNNGV. The CDR3 has 15 residues. V dropped 5 bases and J dropped 7 bases, with 21 bases sitting between them. CDR3 coding DNA: TGTGCCAGCAGCCCCGATGACTGGCACCTACGGGAGCAGTACTTC. This gives the protein CASSPDDWHLREQYF.